These T cell receptor beta chains were read from a single sample in a study of regulatory T cells in long-lasting Graves disease. MiXCR, applied by TCRdb to the multiplex PCR reads, yields one record per CDR3 protein. The sample includes 300,000 to 400,000 distinct CDR3 sequences, 15% to 20% of them seen just once. These records were also assigned to another study, of T cells in Graves' hyperthyroidism and ophthalmopathy.

The material sequenced was peripheral blood mononuclear cells (PBMCs), taken at new diagnosis, from a patient treated with antithyroid drugs. All receptors derive from a middle-aged man with Graves disease. Both conserved end residues are trimmed from each CDR3. Each record gives: V gene, J gene, D gene, CDR3 protein. The D gene is left open where the match is weak.

TRBV6-1	TRBJ2-4	NA	ASSEHRAAARTKNIQY
TRBV28	TRBJ2-5	NA	ASSMTAAQETQY
TRBV20-1	TRBJ2-2	NA	SAPGTQNTGELF
TRBV27	TRBJ2-1	NA	ASSLSWAGRYNEQF
TRBV4-2	TRBJ2-2	TRBD1	ASSQAVGRGHTGELF
TRBV5-1	TRBJ2-3	TRBD2	ASSLTAGDSTQY
TRBV20-1	TRBJ2-4	NA	SAFRTTGAKNIQY
TRBV2	TRBJ2-5	NA	ASSEGGNQETQY
TRBV4-2	TRBJ1-1	NA	ASSQDYVAAEAF
TRBV5-1	TRBJ2-3	TRBD2	ASSIAGGADTQY
TRBV6-1	TRBJ2-3	TRBD2	ASSSQLAGGPDTQY
TRBV20-1	TRBJ1-2	NA	SASQGYGYT
TRBV5-1	TRBJ1-1	NA	ASSPQTGNTEAF
TRBV2	TRBJ2-5	NA	ASEVPGKETQY
TRBV7-8	TRBJ2-1	TRBD1	ASSLVQGAFFYEQF
TRBV2	TRBJ2-1	NA	ATNIFGPLHEQF
TRBV7-2	TRBJ2-5	NA	ASRGRHRDAQY
TRBV6-1	TRBJ2-5	NA	ASSESVGKGETQY
TRBV5-1	TRBJ1-3	NA	ASSLTDVTETIY
TRBV5-6	TRBJ2-7	TRBD2	ASDRASGGGYEQY
TRBV5-1	TRBJ2-3	NA	ASSPGEITDTQY
TRBV5-1	TRBJ2-5	TRBD2	ASRLAGGLETQY
TRBV7-2	TRBJ1-4	NA	ASSLTALEEKLF
TRBV6-5	TRBJ2-7	NA	ASSYSQATYEQY
TRBV2	TRBJ1-2	NA	ASNKGTYDDYT
TRBV15	TRBJ1-4	NA	ATSRRGWGSSEKLF
TRBV29-1	TRBJ2-5	NA	SVEGGPQETQY
TRBV5-1	TRBJ2-5	NA	ASRQNPQETQY
TRBV5-4	TRBJ2-7	TRBD1	ASSLKGTARSYEQY
TRBV5-1	TRBJ1-3	NA	ASSLGGSSAGNTIY
TRBV12-3/TRBV12-4	TRBJ1-5	NA	ASSLDVRVSNQPQH
TRBV7-2	TRBJ2-6	TRBD2	AQGAGGSGANVLT
TRBV12-3/TRBV12-4	TRBJ2-1	NA	ASSLRIGRRLSGEQF
TRBV3-1	TRBJ2-3	TRBD1	ASSLIAGTARTDTQY
TRBV12-3/TRBV12-4	TRBJ2-5	TRBD1	ASRGTGGRQETQY
TRBV28	TRBJ1-5	TRBD1	ASSPDRGEAQPQH
TRBV5-1	TRBJ2-3	NA	ASSQEGQWGEDTQY
TRBV7-2	TRBJ2-7	TRBD1	ASSLTGTGSYEQY
TRBV28	TRBJ1-2	NA	ASSFPSYGYT
TRBV28	TRBJ1-1	NA	ASSRYRAPNTEAF
TRBV6-2/TRBV6-3	TRBJ2-7	TRBD2	ASSVGGVSYEQY
TRBV10-3	TRBJ1-1	NA	AIRPGLENTEAF
TRBV28	TRBJ2-5	NA	ASSLTGNQETQY
TRBV7-9	TRBJ2-4	NA	ASSTASKNIQY
TRBV7-9	TRBJ2-5	TRBD2	ASSLEVLAGVETQY
TRBV24-1	TRBJ2-2	NA	ATSDLPRDRNTGELF
TRBV28	TRBJ2-2	NA	AGQGINTGELF
TRBV11-3	TRBJ2-7	NA	ASSVESPGEQY
TRBV10-3	TRBJ1-5	NA	ASGLSGQPQH
TRBV20-1	TRBJ1-5	NA	SARDGTGSQPQH
TRBV5-5	TRBJ1-5	NA	ASSQRPSQVYSNQPQH
TRBV3-1	TRBJ2-3	NA	ASSQAGADTQY
TRBV12-3/TRBV12-4	TRBJ1-2	NA	ASSLDVRVGGYT
TRBV24-1	TRBJ2-7	NA	ATSDLREGAAGEQY
TRBV4-2	TRBJ1-5	NA	ASSQDQGAGQPQH